This T cell receptor (beta chain) was retrieved from a study of response to subunit inactivated influenza vaccine. This clonotype was seen ten or more times. The antigen remains unidentified. J was trimmed by 2 bases and V by 5 bases; bases with no gene match: 4. From germline, CDR1 is SEHNR and CDR2 FQNEAQ (reference sequence). CDR3 length equals 14 residues. TCRdb used MiXCR to reprocess the RT-PCR reads, holding one entry per CDR3 protein. There are fewer than 650,000 distinct CDR3 sequences in the sample; around 13% occur only once, and approximately 14% lies in the top ten. General study points: The study's authors posited that every seasonal influenza vaccination enlists few new T cells.

This specimen consisted of PBMCs from blood, obtained 45 days after vaccination. The chain joins TRBV7-9 to TRBJ2-5, with 8 bases fitting TRBD2. This receptor was obtained from a man aged 45 to 65 who received an inactivated influenza vaccine. CDR3 residues: CASSPTSVQETQYF. Here the CDR3 DNA reads TGTGCCAGCAGCCCGACTAGCGTTCAAGAGACCCAGTACTTC.